These 26 T cell receptor beta chains originate from one sample sequenced in a study of blood T cells in healthy people across ages (dated by TCRdb to about 2015). The library came from 5' RACE. The sequencing machine was an Illumina HiSeq 2500. A second PCR of about 7 to 12 cycles was run with a J-beta primer mix and a sample-barcoded 5' primer. The public reads were quality trimmed at Q25 with fastp and then assembled into clones with MiXCR by TCRdb, keeping productive beta chains. When rows share a CDR3 protein, they turn into one entry using the most common DNA and genes. The sample table contains under 1 million distinct CDR3 sequences; only one count was recorded for roughly 44% of them. Together, the top ten hold around 18% of the sample. Source material: blood. The source is a man aged 55 to 69 in good health.

This clonotype was detected only a few times. The rearrangement links TRBV27 to TRBJ1-6; 8 nucleotides agree with TRBD1. Germline loops: CDR1 MNHEY, CDR2 SMNVEV (reference sequence). V dropped 6 bases and J dropped 6; count of bases not matched to a gene: 4. This CDR3 region has 14 residues. The DNA of the CDR3 is TGTGCCAGCAGACAAGACAGGGGTAATTCACCCCTCCACTTT. Translated: CASRQDRGNSPLHF.

In this sample, this clonotype turned up a few times. The chain has TRBV20-1 and TRBJ1-4; the D is unclear. V was pared by 7 bases and J by 10 bases, with 16 bases between. The CDR3 covers 12 residues. The germline V gene has CDR1 DFQATT and CDR2 SNEGSKA (reference sequence). CDR3 sequence reads: CSVSGRSGKLFF. The DNA for the CDR3 is TGCAGTGTTTCCGGGAGGTCTGGAAAACTGTTTTTT.

V and J are TRBV7-2 and TRBJ2-4, with 12 nucleotides matching TRBD1. The V segment lost 4 bases and the J segment 8 bases; nucleotides outside the gene matches: 9. This CDR3 has 16 residues. Germline V lookup: CDR1 SGHTA, CDR2 FQGNSA. The CDR3 spells CASSSGTGGAPYIQYF. In DNA, the CDR3 is TGTGCCAGCAGCTCCGGGACAGGGGGCGCCCCTTACATTCAGTACTTC.

This clonotype was seen only a few times. The chain carries TRBV20-1 and TRBJ2-3; 16 bases are shared with TRBD2. This CDR3 spans 18 amino acids. Germline V lookup: CDR1 DFQATT, CDR2 SNEGSKA (reference sequence). Trimming removed 2 bases from V and 8 bases from J; junction bases left unmatched: 13. CDR3 region: CSARPEVLGTSGGATQYF. The CDR3 DNA reads as TGCAGTGCTAGACCCGAAGTGCTTGGGACTAGCGGGGGGGCTACGCAGTATTTT.

The rearrangement joins TRBV6-6 to TRBJ2-3; D remains ambiguous. The V end lost 0 bases, the J end lost 4 bases, and 8 bases lay between the germline ends. CDR3 length: 14 residues. Looked up from germline, CDR1 is MNHNY and CDR2 is SVGAGI (reference sequence). CDR3 residues: CASSYSVGADTQYF. In DNA form, the CDR3 reads TGTGCCAGCAGTTACTCTGTTGGGGCAGATACGCAGTATTTT.

The chain recombines TRBV6-1 with TRBJ2-6; 9 bases match TRBD1. The CDR3 has 17 residues. The trim removed 9 bases at V and 2 bases at J, leaving 11 bases unmatched. The V gene's germline CDR1 is MNHNS and CDR2 SASEGT. DNA of the CDR3: TGTGCCAGTAGCTCCCCTGACAGGGGGGCTGGGGCCAACGTCCTGACTTTC. It encodes CASSSPDRGAGANVLTF.

This chain joins TRBV6-7 and TRBJ1-5, with 8 bases matching TRBD1. TRBV6-7 carries the ORF label, with uncertain function. The CDR3 runs 17 residues. J was trimmed by 6 bases and V by 5 bases; bases with no gene match: 15. CDR3 sequence: CASSPILDRGQIQPQHF. The CDR3 coding sequence is TGTGCCAGCAGTCCGATCCTTGACAGGGGCCAGATTCAGCCCCAGCATTTT.

The genes are TRBV7-2 and TRBJ2-5, with 9 positions matching TRBD2. V lost 3 bases and J lost 4; bases outside the gene matches: 9. This CDR3 has 16 amino acids. Per germline, CDR1 SGHTA and CDR2 FQGNSA. DNA of the CDR3: TGTGCCAGCAGCTTTGGGGGACTAGCTGGAGGAGAGACCCAGTACTTC. It yields the protein CASSFGGLAGGETQYF. Full variable domain (outside the CDR3, taken from reference TRBV7-2 and TRBJ2-5): GAGVSQSPSNKVTEKGKDVELRCDPISGHTALYWYRQSLGQGLEFLIYFQGNSAPDKSGLPSDRFSAERTGGSVSTLTIQRTQQEDSAVYLCASSFGGLAGGETQYFGPGTRLLVL.

Only a few counts were recorded for this clonotype. The chain uses TRBV7-2 and TRBJ2-5, with 8 bases identical to TRBD2. J gave up 4 bases and V 2 bases, and 6 bases lay outside the gene matches. This CDR3 region has 15 residues. From germline, CDR1 is SGHTA and CDR2 FQGNSA. CDR3 nucleotides: TGTGCCAGCAGCTTATCCCCCGGGGGGGGAGAGACCCAGTACTTC. Encoded protein: CASSLSPGGGETQYF. Full variable domain (remainder filled in from reference TRBV7-2 and TRBJ2-5): GAGVSQSPSNKVTEKGKDVELRCDPISGHTALYWYRQSLGQGLEFLIYFQGNSAPDKSGLPSDRFSAERTGGSVSTLTIQRTQQEDSAVYLCASSLSPGGGETQYFGPGTRLLVL.

V is TRBV7-9 and J is TRBJ2-5; D possibly corresponds to TRBD1 (5 bases). The CDR3 spans 15 residues. Germline CDR1 is SEHNR and CDR2 is FQNEAQ (reference sequence). Trimming removed 4 bases from V and 4 bases from J, with 16 bases in between. The CDR3 nucleotides are TGTGCCAGCAGCTCAACTTTTCAGGGTGTAGAGACCCAGTACTTC. Translated: CASSSTFQGVETQYF.

The chain joins TRBV11-2 to TRBJ2-3; TRBD2 agrees at 11 bases. The CDR3 has 17 amino acids. With 5 bases clipped from V and 0 bases from J, the junction kept 7 bases outside the gene matches. CDR1 is SGHAT, CDR2 FQNNGV, per germline. CDR3 region: CASSERLAGYSTDTQYF. The CDR3 DNA sequence: TGTGCCAGCAGCGAGCGACTAGCGGGGTACAGCACAGATACGCAGTATTTT.

This chain uses TRBV12-3 or TRBV12-4 with TRBJ1-1; no clear D gene. Trimming removed 2 bases at V and 10 bases at J, with 11 bases between. This CDR3 comprises 12 residues. The CDR3 nucleotides read TGTGCCAGCAGTTTATATTCGAGGAGAGCTTTCTTT. Encoded protein: CASSLYSRRAFF.

Only a few counts were recorded for this clonotype. The chain couples TRBV12-3 or TRBV12-4 to TRBJ1-1; D remains ambiguous. The V end was cut by 4 bases, the J end by 8 bases, with 14 bases between. The length of the CDR3 is 13 residues. The CDR3 spells CASSSLGSREAFF. DNA for the CDR3: TGTGCCAGCAGTTCTCTCGGGTCTCGGGAAGCTTTCTTT.

In the case of this clonotype: Sequence at one end of the junction differs from germline and may be a read error. The rearrangement links TRBV29-1 to TRBJ2-1; D possibly uses TRBD1 or TRBD2 (5 bases each). The germline CDR1 and CDR2 sequences are SQVTM and ANQGSEA. The CDR3 extends over 15 amino acids. The chain's CDR3 is CNVDGTESSYNEQFF. As DNA, the CDR3 is TGCAACGTTGATGGGACGGAGAGCTCCTACAATGAGCAGTTCTTC.

This clonotype was counted a few times. The rearrangement joins TRBV29-1 to TRBJ1-2; possible D gene TRBD1, 5 bases. Germline lookup yields CDR1 SQVTM and CDR2 ANQGSEA. This CDR3 region has 12 residues. V lost 6 bases and J lost 1, with 9 bases in between. The CDR3 nucleotides are TGCAGCGTCGACAGTCTTAACTATGGCTACACCTTC. Its protein product is CSVDSLNYGYTF.

This chain connects TRBV2 to TRBJ2-5; possible D gene TRBD2, 5 bases. CDR3 length equals 18 residues. V lost 0 bases, J lost 3 bases, and 20 bases lay in between. Per the germline V gene, CDR1 is SNHLY and CDR2 is FYNNEI. This CDR3 reads CASSEALDLEAEEETQYF. The CDR3 DNA sequence: TGTGCCAGCAGTGAAGCGCTTGACCTTGAAGCGGAAGAAGAGACCCAGTACTTC.

The chain joins TRBV6-2 or TRBV6-3 to TRBJ2-1, with 13 bases lining up with TRBD2. This CDR3 has 19 residues. Germline V gene sequence: CDR1 MNHEY, CDR2 SVGEGT. The junction had 16 bases not matched to a gene; V was cut back by 9 bases and J by 2 bases. CDR3 sequence: CASQTPGLAGSQTYNEQFF. CDR3 bases: TGTGCCAGTCAAACTCCGGGACTAGCGGGGTCTCAGACCTACAATGAGCAGTTCTTC.

The rearrangement joins TRBV7-9 to TRBJ2-1; the match to TRBD1 covers 7 bases. V was clipped by 6 bases and J by 9 bases; unmatched bases: 8. The CDR3 is 13 amino acids. Germline V gene sequence: CDR1 SEHNR, CDR2 FQNEAQ (reference sequence). The CDR3 protein is CASSSGTASEQFF. In DNA, the CDR3 is TGTGCCAGCAGTTCCGGGACAGCTAGTGAGCAGTTCTTC.

This clonotype has just a few counts. The chain recombines TRBV5-1 with TRBJ2-5, with TRBD2 as a possible D gene (6 bases). This CDR3 region has 15 residues. Between the trimmed V and J ends, which lost 4 bases and 11 bases, there was a span of 24 bases. The V gene's germline CDR1 is SGHRS and CDR2 YFSETQ. The CDR3 is CASSLTGDLGNEQYF. The DNA for the CDR3 is TGCGCCAGCAGCCTCACGGGGGACCTTGGGAATGAGCAGTACTTC.

This chain uses TRBV2 with TRBJ2-1; a weak D match, TRBD1 (5 bases). Trimming pared 6 bases from V and 10 bases from J, leaving 13 bases between. The germline CDR1 and CDR2 sequences are SNHLY and FYNNEI. The CDR3 is made up of 12 amino acids. CDR3 nucleotides: TGTGCCAGCAGCCCGGACACGACCGAGCAGTTCTTC. This encodes CASSPDTTEQFF.

The chain employs TRBV20-1 and TRBJ2-1; 11 bases line up with TRBD2. The CDR3 covers 17 residues. Per germline, CDR1 DFQATT and CDR2 SNEGSKA (reference sequence). J was trimmed by 2 bases and V by 3 bases; bases with no gene match: 9. The CDR3 is CSASRELAGDPYNEQFF. The CDR3 bases are TGCAGTGCTAGTAGAGAACTAGCGGGGGATCCCTACAATGAGCAGTTCTTC.

J is TRBJ2-7 and V is TRBV20-1; 8 bases match TRBD2. Germline assignment: CDR1 DFQATT and CDR2 SNEGSKA (reference sequence). J was trimmed by 5 bases and V by 1 base; bases with no gene match: 4. The CDR3 contains 13 residues. The CDR3 region is CSARGTSNHEQYF. The CDR3 DNA follows: TGCAGTGCTAGAGGGACTAGCAATCACGAGCAGTACTTC.

The chain employs TRBV20-1 and TRBJ2-5; 7 bases are shared with TRBD2. The better agreement between TRBJ2-7 and the DNA end casts doubt on the J call. Germline CDR1 reads DFQATT; CDR2 reads SNEGSKA (reference sequence). This CDR3 region has 12 residues. The CDR3 protein is CSASPLATEQYF. CDR3 DNA sequence: TGCAGTGCTAGTCCACTAGCGACCGAGCAGTACTTC.

The chain joins TRBV9 to TRBJ2-1, with 8 bases identical to TRBD2. Germline V CDR1 and CDR2: SGDLS, YYNGEE. The CDR3 runs to 16 residues. J gave up 4 bases and V 4 bases, and 10 bases lay outside the gene matches. This CDR3 is CASSPRAGAIYNEQFF. The CDR3 DNA reads TGTGCCAGCAGCCCCAGAGCGGGGGCCATATACAATGAGCAGTTCTTC.

This clonotype was seen more than once but under ten times. The chain links TRBV25-1 to TRBJ1-1; D call uncertain. The CDR3 runs to 13 residues. Deletions cut 3 bases from V and 0 bases from J, with 5 bases between. Germline-derived CDR1 and CDR2 are MGHDK and SYGVNS. The CDR3: CASSDSMNTEAFF. Written as DNA, the CDR3 is TGTGCCAGCAGTGATTCGATGAACACTGAAGCTTTCTTT.

This clonotype was found many times. The chain has TRBV15 and TRBJ2-5; 8 nucleotides agree with TRBD1. There are 15 residues in the CDR3. The V and J ends lost 8 bases and 1 base, in that order; junction bases with no gene match: 9. Per germline, CDR1 LNHNV and CDR2 YYDKDF (reference sequence). In nucleotides, the CDR3 is TGTGCCACCTCCGGTGGAGGGACAGGCCAAGAGACCCAGTACTTC. Translated: CATSGGGTGQETQYF.